The sequence of this T cell receptor beta chain was determined in a study of blood T cell repertoires in COVID-19. For the study at large: Samples taken during acute and convalescent COVID-19 were collected in the United States, Italy and Spain. Nucleic acid was either cDNA or gDNA, and it came from T cells, B-cell-depleted T cells, or PBMCs.

In germline, CDR1 is LNHDA, CDR2 SQIVND (reference sequence). The length of the CDR3 is 12 residues. As regards this clone: Compared with germline, one end of the junction differs, possibly owing to a read error.

In the authors' methods: Amplifying reference gene primers gave estimates of nucleated cell counts. TCRdb keeps only in-frame clones here, not all; method: immunoSEQ multiplex PCR. V and J calls and clone size are those listed in that table; D and trimming were worked out from the DNA. The top ten clones hold roughly 10% of a sample with hundreds of thousands of clones, 70% to 85% of them seen once. The receptor was isolated from a man older than 75 with acute or convalescent COVID-19. Sequenced material: peripheral blood. The rearrangement uses TRBV19 and TRBJ1-5; D possibly corresponds to TRBD1 (6 bases). As DNA, the CDR3 is TGTGCAAGTAGCAGGGGTAATCAGCCCCAGCATTTT. Translating it yields CASSRGNQPQHF.